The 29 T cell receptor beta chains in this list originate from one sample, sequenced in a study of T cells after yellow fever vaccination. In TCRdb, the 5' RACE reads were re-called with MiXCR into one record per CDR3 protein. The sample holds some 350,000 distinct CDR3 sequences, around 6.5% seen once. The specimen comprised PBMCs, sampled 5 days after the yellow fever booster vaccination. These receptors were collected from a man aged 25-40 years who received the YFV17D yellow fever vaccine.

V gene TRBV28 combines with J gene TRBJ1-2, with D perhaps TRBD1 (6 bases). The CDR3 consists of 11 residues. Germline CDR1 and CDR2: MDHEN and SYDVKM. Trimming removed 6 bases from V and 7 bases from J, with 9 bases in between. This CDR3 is CASRGQFGYTF. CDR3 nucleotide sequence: TGTGCCAGCAGAGGACAGTTTGGCTACACCTTC.

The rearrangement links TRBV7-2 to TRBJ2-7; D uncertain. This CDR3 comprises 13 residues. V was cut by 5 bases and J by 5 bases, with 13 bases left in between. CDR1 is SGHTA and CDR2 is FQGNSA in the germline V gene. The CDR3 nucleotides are TGTGCCAGCAGCCAAACCCGAACGAACGAGCAGTACTTC. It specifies CASSQTRTNEQYF.

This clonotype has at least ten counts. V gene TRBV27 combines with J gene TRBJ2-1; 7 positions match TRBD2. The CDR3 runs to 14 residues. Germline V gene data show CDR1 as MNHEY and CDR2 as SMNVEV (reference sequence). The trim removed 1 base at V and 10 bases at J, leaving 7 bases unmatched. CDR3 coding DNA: TGTGCCAGCAGTTTATTTGGGGGAGGGTTCGAGCAGTTCTTC. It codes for CASSLFGGGFEQFF.

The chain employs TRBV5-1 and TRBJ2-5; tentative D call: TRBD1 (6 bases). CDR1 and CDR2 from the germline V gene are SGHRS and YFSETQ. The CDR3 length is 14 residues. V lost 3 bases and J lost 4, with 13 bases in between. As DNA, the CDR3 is TGCGCCAGCAGCTCATCCAACAGGGTAGAGACCCAGTACTTC. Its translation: CASSSSNRVETQYF.

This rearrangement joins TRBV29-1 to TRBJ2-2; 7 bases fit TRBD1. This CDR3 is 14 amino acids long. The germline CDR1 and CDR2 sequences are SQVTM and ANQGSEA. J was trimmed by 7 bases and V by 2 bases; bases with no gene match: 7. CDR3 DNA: TGCAGCGTTGAATACGGGACAGAAGGCGGGGAGCTGTTTTTT. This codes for CSVEYGTEGGELFF.

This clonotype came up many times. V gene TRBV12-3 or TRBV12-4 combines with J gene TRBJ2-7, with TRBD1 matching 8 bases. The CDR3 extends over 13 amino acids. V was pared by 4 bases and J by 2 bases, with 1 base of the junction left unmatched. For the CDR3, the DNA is TGTGCCAGCAGTTGGACAGGGCCCTACGAGCAGTACTTC. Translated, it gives CASSWTGPYEQYF.

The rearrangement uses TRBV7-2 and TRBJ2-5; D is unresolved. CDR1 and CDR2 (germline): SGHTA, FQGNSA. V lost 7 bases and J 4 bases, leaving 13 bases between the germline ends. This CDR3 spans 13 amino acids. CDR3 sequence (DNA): TGTGCCAGCACCCCAGCATACGGAGAGACCCAGTACTTC. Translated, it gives CASTPAYGETQYF.

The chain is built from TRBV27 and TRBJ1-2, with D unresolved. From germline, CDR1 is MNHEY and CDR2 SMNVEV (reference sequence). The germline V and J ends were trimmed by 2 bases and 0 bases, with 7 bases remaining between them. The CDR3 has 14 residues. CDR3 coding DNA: TGTGCCAGCAGTTTACGGCCCGCTAACTATGGCTACACCTTC. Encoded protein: CASSLRPANYGYTF.

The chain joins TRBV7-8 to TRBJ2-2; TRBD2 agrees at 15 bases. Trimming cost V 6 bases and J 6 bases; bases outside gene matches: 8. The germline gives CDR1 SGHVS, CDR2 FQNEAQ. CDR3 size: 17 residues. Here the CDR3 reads CASSPPGLAGGAGELFF. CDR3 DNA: TGTGCCAGCAGTCCCCCGGGACTAGCGGGAGGAGCCGGGGAGCTGTTTTTT.

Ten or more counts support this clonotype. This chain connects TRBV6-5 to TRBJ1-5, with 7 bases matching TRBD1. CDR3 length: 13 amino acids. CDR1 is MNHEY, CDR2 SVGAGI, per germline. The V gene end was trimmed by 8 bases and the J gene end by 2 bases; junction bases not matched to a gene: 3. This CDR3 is CASRQGGNQPQHF. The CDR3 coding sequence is TGTGCCAGCCGACAGGGCGGCAATCAGCCCCAGCATTTT.

The chain's CDR3 is CASSHRPRTGGKLGELFF. The CDR3 DNA is TGCGCCAGCAGCCACCGACCCCGGACAGGGGGCAAACTCGGGGAGCTGTTTTTT. This chain joins TRBV4-3 and TRBJ2-2, with 11 bases aligning to TRBD1. J lost 7 bases, V lost 3 bases, and 13 bases had no gene match. The CDR3 has 18 amino acids. Germline V gives CDR1 LGHNA, CDR2 YSLEER.

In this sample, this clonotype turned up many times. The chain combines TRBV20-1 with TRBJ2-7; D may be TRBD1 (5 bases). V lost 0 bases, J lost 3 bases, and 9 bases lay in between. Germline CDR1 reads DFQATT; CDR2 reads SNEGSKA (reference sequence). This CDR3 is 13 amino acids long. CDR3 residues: CSARDPGNYEQYF. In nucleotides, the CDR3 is TGCAGTGCTAGAGACCCAGGGAACTACGAGCAGTACTTC.

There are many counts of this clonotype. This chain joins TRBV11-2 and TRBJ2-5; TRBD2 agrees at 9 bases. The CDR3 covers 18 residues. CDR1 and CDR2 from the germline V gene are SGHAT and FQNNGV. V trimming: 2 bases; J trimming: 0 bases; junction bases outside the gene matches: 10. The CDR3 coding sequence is TGTGCCAGCAGCTTATTTGGGTTAGCGGGGGTGAACCAAGAGACCCAGTACTTC. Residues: CASSLFGLAGVNQETQYF.

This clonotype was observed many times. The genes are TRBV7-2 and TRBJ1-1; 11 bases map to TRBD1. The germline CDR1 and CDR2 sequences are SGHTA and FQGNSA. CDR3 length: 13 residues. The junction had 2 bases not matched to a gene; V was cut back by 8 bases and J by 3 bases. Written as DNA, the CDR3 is TGTGCCAGCGGGACAGGGGGTTACACTGAAGCTTTCTTT. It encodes CASGTGGYTEAFF.

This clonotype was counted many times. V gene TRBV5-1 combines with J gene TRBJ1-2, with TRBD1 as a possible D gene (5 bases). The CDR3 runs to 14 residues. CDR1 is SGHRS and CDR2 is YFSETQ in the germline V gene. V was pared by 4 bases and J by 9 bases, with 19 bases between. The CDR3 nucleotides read TGCGCCAGCAGCCCGGTAGGGGCGGGGGAGCGCTACACCTTC. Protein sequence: CASSPVGAGERYTF.

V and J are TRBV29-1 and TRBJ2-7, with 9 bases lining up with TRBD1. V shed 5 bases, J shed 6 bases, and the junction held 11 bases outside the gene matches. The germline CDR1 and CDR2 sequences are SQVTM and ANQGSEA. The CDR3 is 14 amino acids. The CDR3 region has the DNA TGCAGCGTTTCCCTGGGACAGGGATTTTCCGAGCAGTACTTC. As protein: CSVSLGQGFSEQYF.

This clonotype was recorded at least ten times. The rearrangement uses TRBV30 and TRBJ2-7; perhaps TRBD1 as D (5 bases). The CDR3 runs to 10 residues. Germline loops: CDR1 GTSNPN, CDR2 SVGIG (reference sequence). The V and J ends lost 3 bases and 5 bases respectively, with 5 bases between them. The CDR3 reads CAWSRDEQYF. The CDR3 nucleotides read TGTGCCTGGAGCAGGGACGAGCAGTACTTC.

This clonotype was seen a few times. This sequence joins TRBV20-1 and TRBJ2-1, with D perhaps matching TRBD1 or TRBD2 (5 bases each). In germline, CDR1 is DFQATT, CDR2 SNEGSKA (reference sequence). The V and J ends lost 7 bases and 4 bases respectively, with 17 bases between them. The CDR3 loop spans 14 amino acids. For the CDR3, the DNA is TGCAGTGTTCCGGGGCAGGCGGATTACAATGAGCAGTTCTTC. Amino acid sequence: CSVPGQADYNEQFF.

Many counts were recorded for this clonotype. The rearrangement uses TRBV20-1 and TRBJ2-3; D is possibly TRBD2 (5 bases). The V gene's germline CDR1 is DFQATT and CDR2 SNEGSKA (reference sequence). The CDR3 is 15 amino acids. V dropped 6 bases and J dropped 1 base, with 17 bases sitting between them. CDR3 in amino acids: CSARDYLRGTDTQYF. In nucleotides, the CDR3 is TGCAGTGCCCGAGATTATTTGAGGGGCACAGATACGCAGTATTTT.

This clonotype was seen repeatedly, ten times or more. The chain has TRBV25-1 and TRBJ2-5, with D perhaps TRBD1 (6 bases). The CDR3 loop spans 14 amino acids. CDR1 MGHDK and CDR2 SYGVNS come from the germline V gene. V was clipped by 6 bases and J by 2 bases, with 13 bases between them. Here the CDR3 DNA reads TGTGCCAGCAGGGGGGAGAGGGGGCAAGAGACCCAGTACTTC. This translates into CASRGERGQETQYF.

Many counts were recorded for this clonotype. The CDR3 sequence: CATGLRTTDTQYF. CDR3 DNA: TGTGCCACAGGATTGAGAACCACAGATACGCAGTATTTT. The chain couples TRBV28 to TRBJ2-3; D is ambiguous. Germline lookup yields CDR1 MDHEN and CDR2 SYDVKM. The CDR3 has 13 amino acids. Trimming shortened V by 10 bases and J by 2 bases, and 13 bases separated the two germline ends.

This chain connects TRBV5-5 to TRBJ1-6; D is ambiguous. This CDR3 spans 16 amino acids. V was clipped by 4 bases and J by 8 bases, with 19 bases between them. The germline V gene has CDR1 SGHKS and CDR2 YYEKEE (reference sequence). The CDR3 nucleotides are TGTGCCAGCAGCGAGCAACTTCGAACGGAGTATTCACCCCTCCACTTT. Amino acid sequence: CASSEQLRTEYSPLHF. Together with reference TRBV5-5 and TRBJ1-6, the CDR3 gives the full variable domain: DAGVTQSPTHLIKTRGQQVTLRCSPISGHKSVSWYQQVLGQGPQFIFQYYEKEERGRGNFPDRFSARQFPNYSSELNVNALLLGDSALYLCASSEQLRTEYSPLHFGNGTRLTVT.

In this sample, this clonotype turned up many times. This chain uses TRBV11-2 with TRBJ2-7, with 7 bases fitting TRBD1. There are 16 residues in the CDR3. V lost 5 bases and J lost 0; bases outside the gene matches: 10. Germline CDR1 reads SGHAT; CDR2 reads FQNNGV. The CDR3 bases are TGTGCCAGCAGCATACCCGGGACAGAGATCTCCTACGAGCAGTACTTC. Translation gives CASSIPGTEISYEQYF.

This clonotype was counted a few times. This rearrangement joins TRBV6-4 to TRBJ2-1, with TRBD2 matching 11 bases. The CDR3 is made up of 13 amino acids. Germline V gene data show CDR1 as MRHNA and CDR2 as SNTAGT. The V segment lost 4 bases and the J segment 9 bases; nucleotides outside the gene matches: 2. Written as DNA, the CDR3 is TGTGCCAGCAGTGGCGGACTAGCGGGTGAGCAGTTCTTC. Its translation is CASSGGLAGEQFF.

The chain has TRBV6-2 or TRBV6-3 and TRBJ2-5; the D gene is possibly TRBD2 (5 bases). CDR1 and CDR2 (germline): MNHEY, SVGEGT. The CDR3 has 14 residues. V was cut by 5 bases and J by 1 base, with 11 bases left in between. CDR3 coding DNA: TGTGCCAGCAGTCACCCCGCGGGCCAAGAGACCCAGTACTTC. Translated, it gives CASSHPAGQETQYF.

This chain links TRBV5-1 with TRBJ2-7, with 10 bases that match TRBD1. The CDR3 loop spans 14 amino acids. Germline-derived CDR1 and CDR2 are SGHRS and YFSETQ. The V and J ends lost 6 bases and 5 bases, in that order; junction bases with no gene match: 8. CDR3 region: CASKAGQGLHEQYF. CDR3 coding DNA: TGCGCCAGCAAGGCGGGACAGGGGCTACACGAGCAGTACTTC.

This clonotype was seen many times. Here the CDR3 reads CASSPPGGFEAQYF. CDR3 in DNA: TGTGCCAGCAGTCCCCCCGGCGGATTCGAGGCCCAGTACTTC. The genes are TRBV7-2 and TRBJ2-5; D call uncertain. Per the germline V gene, CDR1 is SGHTA and CDR2 is FQGNSA. This CDR3 contains 14 residues. Trimming cost V 6 bases and J 9 bases, with 20 bases left between them.

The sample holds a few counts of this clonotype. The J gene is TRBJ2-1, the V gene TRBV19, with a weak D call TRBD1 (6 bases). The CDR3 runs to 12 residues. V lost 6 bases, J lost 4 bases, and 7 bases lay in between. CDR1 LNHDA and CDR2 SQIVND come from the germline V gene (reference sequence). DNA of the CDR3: TGTGCCAGTAGCACAGGGTACAATGAGCAGTTCTTC. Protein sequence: CASSTGYNEQFF.

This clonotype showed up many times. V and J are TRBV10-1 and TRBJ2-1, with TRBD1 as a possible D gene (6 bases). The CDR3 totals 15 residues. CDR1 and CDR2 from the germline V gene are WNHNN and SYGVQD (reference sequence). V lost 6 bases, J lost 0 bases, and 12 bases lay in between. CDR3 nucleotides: TGCGCCAGCAGCGAGGGGGTCAGCTCCTACAATGAGCAGTTCTTC. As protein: CASSEGVSSYNEQFF.